This T cell receptor beta chain was profiled in a study of blood T cell repertoires in COVID-19. Study-wide context: Samples of COVID-19 (acute and convalescent) were obtained from the United States, Italy and Spain. Nucleic acid was either cDNA or gDNA, and it came from T cells, B-cell-depleted T cells, or PBMCs.

The CDR3 contains 17 residues. V was pared by 0 bases and J by 2 bases, with 15 bases between. Original handling: The assay estimated nucleated cells by amplifying reference gene primers. The repertoire was sequenced with immunoSEQ multiplex PCR; TCRdb's copy has only in-frame clones and lacks some. The D gene and trimming were derived from the DNA, and the V and J assignments and clone size from that table. The sample consists of approximately 180,000 clones, approximately 83% of them appearing once. The chain combines TRBV5-3 with TRBJ1-5; perhaps TRBD1 as D (6 bases). TRBV5-3 is designated an ORF whose function remains uncertain. The clonotype was recovered from a man between 60 and 70 years old with acute or convalescent COVID-19. Sequencing used peripheral blood. CDR3 nucleotides: TGTGCCAGAAGCTTGGTAGCAGGGGAGTTGGGCAATCAGCCCCAGCATTTT. Protein sequence: CARSLVAGELGNQPQHF.